This T cell receptor (beta chain) was found in a study of T-cell reconstitution after alpha-beta-depleted transplantation in children. Study-wide results and caveats: The study traced high day-60 TCRbeta diversity in some patients to surviving recipient T cells and thymic progenitors. The main origin of T-cell counts and diversity one year after transplant was newly produced T cells. Alpha-beta T cells about two months after transplant reportedly derived from several hundred expanded graft clones.

Looked up from germline, CDR1 is SGHRS and CDR2 is YFSETQ. Trimming stripped 2 bases from V and 1 base from J, with 9 bases between. There are 14 residues in the CDR3. This clonotype was observed a few times. Its specificity is not known. For TCRbeta, the library was prepared with unique molecular identifiers. TCRdb re-derived calls from the PCR reads in MiXCR, one entry per CDR3 protein. There are hundreds of thousands of distinct CDR3 sequences in the sample; roughly 13% occur only once, and around 0.76% lies in the top ten. The clonotype was recovered from a girl aged 2-10 years with congenital amegakaryocytic thrombocytopenia, due to receive a stem cell transplant. This sequence joins TRBV5-1 and TRBJ1-1, with a weak D call TRBD1 (6 bases). The sequenced sample was PBMCs, obtained before TCRalphabeta/CD19-depleted stem cell transplant. The CDR3 reads CASSLLQGNTEAFF. CDR3 bases: TGCGCCAGCAGCTTACTACAGGGGAACACTGAAGCTTTCTTT.